What follows is one TCR beta chain and its context. What it recognizes is unknown. Using immunoSEQ multiplex PCR, the repertoire was profiled, and TCRdb retains in-frame clones only, with some absent. This sample has about 150,000 clones; roughly 80% occur once, and the top ten carry approximately 4%. This sample is part of a study of T cell responses to AZD1222 COVID-19 vaccine. The study, taken as a whole, reports: The study found vaccine-associated CD4 TCRs spanning spike, dominant at 160-218 and 743-854. Vaccination with two AZD1222 doses was followed by a rise in Spike-specific TCR breadth and depth.

The clonotype comes from an adult in good health. The specimen comprised peripheral blood, sampled on day 0 of AZD1222 vaccination.

The CDR3 DNA reads as TGCGCCAGCAGCTTGCAGGTGGGCGGCGGCTACACCTTC. Amino acid sequence: CASSLQVGGGYTF. This chain joins TRBV5-1 and TRBJ1-2; no firm D call. The CDR3 extends over 13 amino acids. Germline loops: CDR1 SGHRS, CDR2 YFSETQ. Deletions cut 1 base from V and 8 bases from J, with 12 bases between.